Listed below are T cell receptor beta chains from one sample, sequenced in a study of neoadjuvant anti-PD-1 for oral cavity cancer. Produced via immunoSEQ multiplex PCR; TCRdb's table is partial and in-frame only. Of over 20,000 clones in the sample, roughly a quarter were seen once. The sample consisted of tumor tissue, taken after nivolumab (anti-PD-1) treatment. The receptors here all came from a person aged 35-79 years with oral cavity squamous cell carcinoma. The CDR3 runs from the conserved cysteine through the conserved F or W. A D gene is named only where the DNA matches it firmly. Where a row states a size, it is once, few, many or the class of an expanded clone; other rows omit it.

cdr3_length,clone_size,v_call,j_call,d_call,cdr3_aa,cdr3_nt
16,NA,TRBV15,TRBJ2-5,NA,CATSNTGTLIQETQYF,TGTGCCACCAGCAATACCGGGACGCTTATTCAAGAGACCCAGTACTTC
13,few,TRBV5-1,TRBJ1-1,NA,CASSSGDHYPAFF,TGCGCCAGCAGCAGCGGGGATCACTACCCAGCTTTCTTT
16,few,TRBV28,TRBJ2-2,TRBD2,CASSPGTSYSPGELFF,TGTGCCAGCAGTCCAGGGACTAGCTATAGTCCCGGGGAGCTGTTTTTT
12,few,TRBV10-1,TRBJ1-1,NA,CASSNMGTEAFF,TGCGCCAGCAGCAACATGGGCACTGAAGCTTTCTTT
12,NA,TRBV5-4,TRBJ1-1,TRBD1,CASSWGQKEAFF,TGTGCCAGCAGCTGGGGACAGAAAGAAGCTTTCTTT
15,NA,TRBV19,TRBJ1-6,NA,CASSPRGTYNSPLHF,TGTGCCAGTAGTCCAAGGGGGACGTATAATTCACCCCTCCACTTT
11,few,TRBV20-1,TRBJ2-7,NA,CSAETSFEQYF,TGCAGTGCTGAAACTAGTTTCGAGCAGTACTTC
13,few,TRBV5-6,TRBJ2-5,NA,CASSPGFQETQYF,TGTGCCAGCAGCCCAGGGTTCCAGGAGACCCAGTACTTC
14,few,TRBV4-1,TRBJ1-5,NA,CASSMLGGDQPQHF,TGCGCCAGCAGCATGCTGGGGGGCGATCAGCCCCAGCATTTT
16,NA,TRBV7-3,TRBJ1-2,NA,CASSVNPRGHPDGYTF,TGTGCCAGCAGCGTAAATCCCCGGGGACATCCCGATGGCTACACCTTC
13,NA,TRBV2,TRBJ2-5,NA,CASSDLHQETQYF,TGTGCCAGCAGTGACTTACACCAAGAGACCCAGTACTTC
17,NA,TRBV7-9,TRBJ1-3,NA,CASSLDVHRDSGNTIYF,TGTGCCAGCAGCTTAGATGTGCACAGAGACTCTGGAAACACCATATATTTT
12,NA,TRBV28,TRBJ2-7,NA,CASSPGPGEQYF,TGTGCCAGCAGCCCCGGGCCGGGCGAGCAGTACTTC
17,NA,TRBV7-9,TRBJ2-3,TRBD2,CASSLTSGSLSTDTQYF,TGTGCCAGCAGCTTAACTAGCGGGAGTTTGAGCACAGATACGCAGTATTTT
13,NA,TRBV9,TRBJ2-5,NA,CASSVGLAETQYF,TGTGCCAGCAGCGTAGGCCTAGCGGAGACCCAGTACTTC
13,few,TRBV2,TRBJ2-5,NA,CASSEGNQETQYF,TGTGCCAGCAGTGAGGGCAACCAAGAGACCCAGTACTTC
13,few,TRBV5-4,TRBJ1-2,TRBD1,CASSWTGAYGYTF,TGTGCCAGCAGCTGGACAGGGGCCTATGGCTACACCTTC
13,NA,TRBV29-1,TRBJ1-2,NA,CSVPGTYNYGYTF,TGCAGCGTCCCCGGGACCTATAACTATGGCTACACCTTC
10,few,TRBV6-1,TRBJ2-3,NA,CASKLETQYF,TGTGCCAGCAAGCTAGAAACGCAGTATTTT
14,NA,TRBV10-3,TRBJ2-6,NA,CAIAGTSGANVLTF,TGTGCCATCGCCGGGACCTCTGGGGCCAACGTCCTGACTTTC
17,NA,TRBV4-2,TRBJ2-3,TRBD2,CASSQVPSGGPTDTQYF,TGTGCCAGCAGCCAGGTTCCGAGCGGGGGACCCACAGATACGCAGTATTTT
15,NA,TRBV11-2,TRBJ1-2,NA,CASSFIGQGGSGYTF,TGTGCCAGCAGCTTTATAGGGCAGGGCGGTAGTGGCTACACCTTC
15,few,TRBV10-3,TRBJ1-1,NA,CAISEAGQGGAEAFF,TGTGCCATCAGTGAGGCGGGCCAGGGAGGTGCTGAAGCTTTCTTT
14,few,TRBV6-5,TRBJ1-6,NA,CASSHRSYNSPLHF,TGTGCCAGCAGTCATAGATCCTATAATTCACCCCTCCACTTT
14,few,TRBV6-1,TRBJ2-3,TRBD2,CASSGTSGRDTQYF,TGTGCCAGCAGTGGGACTAGCGGGAGAGATACGCAGTATTTT
16,NA,TRBV5-6,TRBJ1-2,TRBD1,CASSARDRGPVGGYTF,TGTGCCAGCAGTGCCCGGGACAGGGGGCCCGTGGGTGGCTACACCTTC
15,few,TRBV7-9,TRBJ1-1,NA,CASSNQQGFGTEAFF,TGTGCCAGCAGCAACCAACAGGGATTCGGCACTGAAGCTTTCTTT
17,few,TRBV25-1,TRBJ2-2,TRBD2,CASSEPPSSGRSGELFF,TGTGCCAGCAGTGAACCCCCTTCTAGCGGGAGGTCCGGGGAGCTGTTTTTT
14,medium-sized,TRBV5-1,TRBJ2-7,TRBD2,CASTPAGVTYEQYF,TGCGCCAGCACCCCAGCGGGGGTCACCTACGAGCAGTACTTC
16,NA,TRBV5-4,TRBJ2-3,TRBD2,CASSERLAGVTDTQYF,TGTGCCAGCAGCGAACGACTAGCGGGGGTCACAGATACGCAGTATTTT
18,once,TRBV14,TRBJ1-5,NA,CASSQVYSPGRLNQPQHF,TGTGCCAGCAGCCAAGTTTATTCACCCGGACGCCTCAATCAGCCCCAGCATTTT
16,few,TRBV27,TRBJ2-3,NA,CASSLFRESGPDTQYF,TGTGCCAGCAGTCTCTTCAGGGAGTCGGGGCCAGATACGCAGTATTTT
14,few,TRBV27,TRBJ2-7,NA,CASGGPPSSYEQYF,TGTGCCAGCGGCGGACCTCCGAGCTCCTACGAGCAGTACTTC
15,NA,TRBV11-2,TRBJ2-5,TRBD2,CASSSRLAGVETQYF,TGTGCCAGCAGCTCAAGACTAGCGGGAGTGGAGACCCAGTACTTC
13,NA,TRBV6-1,TRBJ2-7,NA,CASSEVNNYEQYF,TGTGCCAGCAGTGAAGTCAACAACTACGAGCAGTACTTC
15,few,TRBV2,TRBJ1-1,TRBD1,CASSEQQGVGTEAFF,TGTGCCAGCAGTGAGCAGCAGGGGGTCGGAACTGAAGCTTTCTTT
13,many,TRBV6-6,TRBJ1-1,NA,CASSYGGDTEAFF,TGTGCCAGCAGTTACGGGGGGGACACTGAAGCTTTCTTT
14,few,TRBV7-8,TRBJ2-5,NA,CASSLTTGRDSHHF,TGTGCCAGCAGCTTAACGACCGGACGGGACTCCCACCACTTC
13,few,TRBV18,TRBJ1-5,NA,CASSPATNQPQHF,TGTGCCAGCTCACCAGCTACCAATCAGCCCCAGCATTTT
16,few,TRBV4-1,TRBJ2-7,NA,CASSQGADRATYEQYF,TGCGCCAGCAGCCAAGGGGCGGACAGAGCTACCTACGAGCAGTACTTC
14,few,TRBV4-2,TRBJ1-2,NA,CASSPDQENYGYTF,TGTGCCAGCAGCCCTGATCAGGAGAACTATGGCTACACCTTC
14,NA,TRBV5-1,TRBJ2-7,TRBD2,CASSLGGAIYEQYF,TGCGCCAGCAGCCTCGGGGGGGCTATATACGAGCAGTACTTC
14,NA,TRBV5-1,TRBJ2-7,NA,CASSLGQPPYEQYF,TGCGCCAGCAGCTTAGGACAGCCCCCCTACGAGCAGTACTTC
14,NA,TRBV6-6,TRBJ2-7,NA,CASRWPGPDYEQYF,TGTGCCAGCAGGTGGCCGGGGCCTGACTACGAGCAGTACTTC
15,few,TRBV19,TRBJ2-7,TRBD2,CATSAAGLAVYEQYF,TGTGCCACTTCCGCCGCGGGACTAGCAGTCTACGAGCAGTACTTC
11,few,TRBV10-3,TRBJ2-3,NA,CAISHFYTQYF,TGTGCCATCAGTCATTTCTATACGCAGTATTTT
11,few,TRBV7-2,TRBJ2-7,NA,CASKGQVEQYF,TGTGCCAGCAAGGGCCAGGTGGAGCAGTACTTC
14,NA,TRBV5-1,TRBJ1-1,TRBD1,CASSLGQGVAEAFF,TGCGCCAGCAGCTTGGGTCAGGGGGTGGCTGAAGCTTTCTTT
18,few,TRBV5-1,TRBJ2-3,TRBD2,CASSLSGTSGKNADTQYF,TGCGCCAGCAGCTTGTCCGGGACTAGCGGGAAAAACGCAGATACGCAGTATTTT
13,few,TRBV5-4,TRBJ2-5,NA,CASSLSHQETQYF,TGTGCCAGCAGTCTGAGCCACCAAGAGACCCAGTACTTC
11,NA,TRBV28,TRBJ1-2,NA,CASERQYGYTF,TGTGCCAGCGAACGACAGTATGGCTACACCTTC
15,NA,TRBV18,TRBJ2-1,TRBD1,CASSPYRGMGNEQFF,TGTGCCAGCTCACCCTACAGGGGGATGGGCAATGAGCAGTTCTTC
14,medium-sized,TRBV7-8,TRBJ1-2,TRBD1,CASSRLGTAYGYTF,TGTGCCAGCAGTCGATTAGGGACAGCCTATGGCTACACCTTC
16,NA,TRBV18,TRBJ1-6,NA,CASSPPGRGRNSPLHF,TGTGCCAGCTCACCACCCGGACGAGGTCGGAATTCACCCCTCCACTTT